This T cell receptor (beta chain) was sequenced for a study of tumor-infiltrating lymphocytes in localized non-small cell lung cancer. Only in-frame clones appear in the TCRdb table, and some are missing; sequencing was by immunoSEQ multiplex PCR. The data contain nearly 9,500 clones, over 65% of them seen just once; the ten biggest clones take up 17%. This CDR3 is 16 amino acids long. This clone has a single count. Sequencing input: uninvolved lung tissue not adjacent to the tumor. The sequence was obtained from a human donor with non-small cell lung cancer. The V gene is TRBV12-2, the J gene TRBJ1-1. TRBV12-2 is listed as a pseudogene. The DNA of the CDR3 is TGTGCAAGTCGCTTAAAAGGGAAGGTTTACTACACTGAAGCTTTCTTT. Protein sequence: CASRLKGKVYYTEAFF.